The T cell receptor (beta chain) under discussion was sequenced for a study of blood T cell repertoires in COVID-19. How the authors handled the data: Estimation of nucleated cell counts was performed using reference gene primer amplification. TCRdb's table, derived via immunoSEQ multiplex PCR, lists solely in-frame clones and lacks some. From that table come the V and J calls and clone size; the DNA was used to work out D and trimming. The top ten hold around 0.81% of the sample, which has some 120,000 clones, 80% to 90% seen once. V was pared by 3 bases and J by 8 bases, with 7 bases of the junction left unmatched. This CDR3 has 14 residues. Germline CDR1 reads MGHRA; CDR2 reads YSYEKL.

The origin of this receptor is a woman aged 45-60 years with active or convalescent COVID-19. The rearrangement uses TRBV4-1 and TRBJ2-1; 7 bases line up with TRBD2. What was sequenced was peripheral blood. The CDR3 region has the DNA TGCGCCAGCAGCCACCAGGGCGGGAGCTATGAGCAGTTCTTC. Its protein product is CASSHQGGSYEQFF.